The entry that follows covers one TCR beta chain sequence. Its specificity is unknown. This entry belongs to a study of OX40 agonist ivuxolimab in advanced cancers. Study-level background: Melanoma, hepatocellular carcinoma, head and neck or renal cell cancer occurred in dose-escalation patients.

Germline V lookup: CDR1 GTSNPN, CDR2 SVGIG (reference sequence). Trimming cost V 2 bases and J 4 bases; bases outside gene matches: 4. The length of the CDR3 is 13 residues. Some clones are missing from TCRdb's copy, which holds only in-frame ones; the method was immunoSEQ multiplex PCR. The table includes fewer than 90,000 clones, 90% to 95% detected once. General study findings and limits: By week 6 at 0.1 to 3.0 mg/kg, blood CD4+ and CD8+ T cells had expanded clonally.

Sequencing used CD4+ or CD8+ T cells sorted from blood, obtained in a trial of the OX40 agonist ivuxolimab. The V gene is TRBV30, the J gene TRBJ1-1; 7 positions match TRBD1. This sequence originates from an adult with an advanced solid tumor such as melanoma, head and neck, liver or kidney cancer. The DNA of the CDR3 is TGTGCCTGGAGTAGACAGGGAGCCACTGAAGCTTTCTTT. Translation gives CAWSRQGATEAFF.